This T cell receptor beta chain was recovered during a study of blood T cell repertoires in COVID-19. Germline loops: CDR1 KGHDR, CDR2 SFDVKD. The CDR3 totals 13 residues. V lost 9 bases and J 2 bases, leaving 12 bases between the germline ends. Repertoires were generated with immunoSEQ multiplex PCR, while TCRdb's copy carries only in-frame clones and drops some. The sample records around 110,000 clones, over 65% being singletons. Sequenced: peripheral blood. V usage is TRBV24-1 and J usage is TRBJ1-2; D unclear. This clonotype was sampled from a woman aged 65 to 85 with acute or convalescent COVID-19. For the CDR3, the DNA is TGTGCCACCTCCCTTACGGGAAACTATGGCTACACCTTC. It is translated as CATSLTGNYGYTF.